These T cell receptor beta chains were read from a single sample in a study of blood T cell repertoires in COVID-19. The data were produced by immunoSEQ multiplex PCR, yet TCRdb's version contains in-frame clones alone and is incomplete. This table holds tens of thousands of clones, roughly 84% found once. Material for sequencing was peripheral blood. All receptors derive from a woman older than 75 with active or convalescent COVID-19. Each CDR3 is given with its conserved first and last residue. A D gene is named only where the DNA matches it firmly. The size field is filled for only some rows; it gives once, few, many or a size class.

d_call	clone_size	j_call	v_call	cdr3_nt	cdr3_aa
TRBD2	once	TRBJ2-1	TRBV6-6	TGTGCCAGCAGCCAGAGCGGGGGCTCCTACAATGAGCAGTTCTTC	CASSQSGGSYNEQFF
-	-	TRBJ2-6	TRBV5-4	TGTGCCAGCAGCCAAGACAGCCCCAGGCCCGGGGCCAACGTCCTGACTTTC	CASSQDSPRPGANVLTF
TRBD1	-	TRBJ1-2	TRBV6-5	TGTGCCAGCAGCCCGGGACAGGGTCTCTTTGGCTACACCTTC	CASSPGQGLFGYTF
-	-	TRBJ1-3	TRBV6-1	TGTGCCAGCAGTGGGGCCCGGGGGGAATCTGGAAACACCATATATTTT	CASSGARGESGNTIYF
-	-	TRBJ2-3	TRBV18	TGTGCCAGCTCAGCCGACAGTTTCACAGATACGCAGTATTTT	CASSADSFTDTQYF
TRBD2	-	TRBJ2-1	TRBV18	TGTGCCAGCTCACCACCGGGACTAGCGATTCTGGAGCAGTTCTTC	CASSPPGLAILEQFF
-	-	TRBJ2-7	TRBV3-1/TRBV3-2	TGTGCCAGCAGACCAAGGGACTCCCACTCCTACGAGCAGTACTTC	CASRPRDSHSYEQYF
-	-	TRBJ2-3	TRBV29-1	TGCAGCGTTGACCCGGGGATCTCAGATACGCAGTATTTT	CSVDPGISDTQYF
-	once	TRBJ1-3	TRBV7-2	TGTGCCAGCAGCTTCGGTACGGGGGGAAACACCATATATTTT	CASSFGTGGNTIYF
-	-	TRBJ2-1	TRBV4-2	TGTGCCAGCAGCCAAGATAGATACTCCTACAATGAGCAGTTCTTC	CASSQDRYSYNEQFF
TRBD1	-	TRBJ1-2	TRBV6-6	TGTGCCAGCAGCTTGATGGGTCAGACAGGGATAGATGGCTACACCTTC	CASSLMGQTGIDGYTF
TRBD1	-	TRBJ2-2	TRBV11-3	TGTGCCAGCAGCTTAGGAATACAGGGGGCAGGGCTGTTTTTT	CASSLGIQGAGLFF
TRBD1	-	TRBJ1-4	TRBV28	TGTGCCAGCACAGAGGGGGCGCGTGAAAAACTGTTTTTT	CASTEGAREKLFF
TRBD1	-	TRBJ1-2	TRBV5-4	TGTGCCAGCAGCCTAATCCGGGACAGGGGGCCCGGCTACACCTTC	CASSLIRDRGPGYTF
TRBD1	-	TRBJ2-3	TRBV7-3	TGTGCCAGCAGCTCTCACGGACAGGGAACAGATACGCAGTATTTT	CASSSHGQGTDTQYF
-	-	TRBJ1-2	TRBV6-5	TGTGCCAGCAGTTACTCGTATCGGGGGAACTATGGCTACACCTTC	CASSYSYRGNYGYTF
-	few	TRBJ2-7	TRBV7-6	TGTGCCAGCAGCGCCGAGACAGGGAGGCGCTCCTACGAGCAGTACTTC	CASSAETGRRSYEQYF
TRBD2	-	TRBJ2-7	TRBV7-9	TGTGCCAGCAGCTTTCAGCGGGGAGGAACCTACGAGCAGTACTTC	CASSFQRGGTYEQYF
-	-	TRBJ1-1	TRBV9	TGTGCCAGCAGCGATGAGGTCACTGAAGCTTTCTTT	CASSDEVTEAFF
-	-	TRBJ1-1	TRBV7-2	TGTGCCAGCAGCTTATTAGGGGGAAGTGCTTTCTTT	CASSLLGGSAFF
-	-	TRBJ2-3	TRBV10-1	TGCGCCACCATGGGAGGACTGCTGTTCGGCACAGATACGCAGTATTTT	CATMGGLLFGTDTQYF
-	-	TRBJ1-2	TRBV19	TGTGCCAGTAACCAGGGTGACAATGGCTACACCTTC	CASNQGDNGYTF
-	-	TRBJ2-1	TRBV7-9	TGTGCACTCGGTGTCGGTGAGCAGTTCTTC	CALGVGEQFF
TRBD1	-	TRBJ2-2	TRBV4-3	TGCGCCAGCAGCCAAGACACAGGGGGGAACACCGGGGAGCTGTTTTTT	CASSQDTGGNTGELFF
-	-	TRBJ1-5	TRBV10-3	TGTGCCATCAGTGAGACAGGGAACGGCAATCAGCCCCAGCATTTT	CAISETGNGNQPQHF
-	-	TRBJ2-7	TRBV4-3	TGCGCCAGCAGCCGCGCGGGACCCTCCTACGAGCAGTACTTC	CASSRAGPSYEQYF
TRBD1	-	TRBJ2-7	TRBV27	TGTGCCAGCAGTCCCGGGACAGGGGGTGATGAGCAGTACTTC	CASSPGTGGDEQYF
-	-	TRBJ2-5	TRBV3-1/TRBV3-2	TGTGCCAGCAGCCCCTCCGCGGGGCCCCAAGAGACCCAGTACTTC	CASSPSAGPQETQYF
-	-	TRBJ1-2	TRBV10-3	TGTGCCATCTCCGGGAAGCCAGGCTATGGCTACACCTTC	CAISGKPGYGYTF
-	-	TRBJ2-5	TRBV10-1	TGCGCCATAGACATTGGGCCGACCGGAGAGACCCAGTACTTC	CAIDIGPTGETQYF
-	-	TRBJ1-6	TRBV5-4	TGTGCCAGCAGCTTGGACAGGTCAAATTCACCCCTCCACTTT	CASSLDRSNSPLHF
-	-	TRBJ2-2	TRBV12-3/TRBV12-4	TGTGCCAGCGGTCTTCGGAGCGGGGAGCTGTTTTTT	CASGLRSGELFF
-	-	TRBJ2-7	TRBV7-2	TGTGCCAGCAGCTTAGAACAGATCTACGAGCAGTACTTC	CASSLEQIYEQYF
-	-	TRBJ1-2	TRBV5-1	TGCGCCAGCACAGGGGTTGATTACTATGGCTACACCTTC	CASTGVDYYGYTF
TRBD2	-	TRBJ2-2	TRBV5-1	TGCGCCAGCAGCTCCGGGGGGGCCCAACCGAACACCGGGGAGCTGTTTTTT	CASSSGGAQPNTGELFF
-	few	TRBJ1-1	TRBV9	TGTGCCAGCAGCGTTGCAGGGCAAGGAGTCTCTGAAGCTTTCTTT	CASSVAGQGVSEAFF
-	-	TRBJ1-4	TRBV25-1	TGTGCCAGCAGTGGGACTCATGAAAAACTGTTTTTT	CASSGTHEKLFF
TRBD2	-	TRBJ2-2	TRBV28	TGTGCCAGCAGTTCTCCAACACTAGCGGGGGGGAAATCCACCGGGGAGCTGTTTTTT	CASSSPTLAGGKSTGELFF
TRBD1	-	TRBJ1-1	TRBV6-1	TGTGCCAGCAGTGATTATTCCGGGACAGGGAGCACTGAAGCTTTCTTT	CASSDYSGTGSTEAFF
TRBD1	-	TRBJ1-3	TRBV14	TGTGCCAGCAGCCGGCGAAGACAGGGGCGACCTATGGGGCGACCTGACGGATTGGAATACACCATATATTTT	CASSRRRQGRPMGRPDGLEYTIYF
-	-	TRBJ2-2	TRBV11-2	TGTGCCAGCAGCCCCGCGTTGACAACGAACACCGGGGAGCTGTTTTTT	CASSPALTTNTGELFF
-	-	TRBJ2-3	TRBV20-1	TGCAGTGCTAGTCAGGGGAAGGGGGCAGATACGCAGTATTTT	CSASQGKGADTQYF